This record looks at one TCR beta chain sequence and its context. Antigen unknown. The record originates from a study of cytomegalovirus exposure and HLA in healthy donors. Between the trimmed V and J ends, which lost 3 bases and 3 bases, there was a span of 9 bases. CDR3 size: 13 residues. Germline V gene data show CDR1 as MDHEN and CDR2 as SYDVKM. This table comes from immunoSEQ multiplex PCR, and its TCRdb copy is limited to in-frame clones, with some not included. This table holds over 200,000 clones, less than 95% found once. Study results and limitations: The classifier was said to identify cytomegalovirus status with high specificity and sensitivity. The dataset shows that most TCR sequences were rare, while some public TCRs occurred in many donors. The study labeled fewer than 200 TCR beta chains cytomegalovirus-associated. TCR clusters originating in the first cohort tended to co-occur in the roughly 120 validation repertoires, according to a later analysis.

The receptor's source is a woman between 25 and 40 years old in good health and CMV-seronegative. V gene TRBV28 combines with J gene TRBJ2-7; D gene unclear. Source material: PBMCs. The CDR3 here is CASSFLAHYEQYF. The CDR3 nucleotides are TGTGCCAGCAGTTTTCTCGCGCACTACGAGCAGTACTTC.